These T cell receptor beta chains were read from a single sample in a study of graft-versus-host responses after intestinal transplantation. The repertoire was sequenced with immunoSEQ multiplex PCR; TCRdb's copy has only in-frame clones and lacks some. The sample holds about 86,000 clones; around four fifths are singletons and the top ten take roughly a sixth. These TCRs' antigens remain unknown. The sequencing used unstimulated CD8+ T cells sorted from spleen or lymph node cells, collected before intestinal transplant. The receptors come from a human donor who received an intestinal transplant. Each CDR3 is given with its conserved first and last residue. A D gene is named only where the DNA matches it firmly. Expanded clones are given a class, and other clones once, few, many or no size at all.

j_gene	abundance	d_gene	v_gene	CDR3aa	CDR3nt
TRBJ2-7	NA	TRBD2	TRBV5-4	CATSGGTSYEQYF	TGTGCCACCTCGGGGGGGACTTCCTACGAGCAGTACTTC
TRBJ2-5	NA	TRBD1	TRBV2	CASRTSAGGRETQYF	TGTGCCAGCAGGACATCTGCAGGGGGTAGAGAGACCCAGTACTTC
TRBJ2-7	NA	TRBD1	TRBV5-6	CASSLGQGARLYF	TGTGCCAGCAGCTTGGGACAGGGGGCTCGACTGTACTTC
TRBJ2-1	NA	TRBD2	TRBV15	CATRTSGDNEQFF	TGTGCCACTCGGACTAGCGGGGACAATGAGCAGTTCTTC
TRBJ2-1	NA	NA	TRBV6-5	CASSDGYNEQFF	TGTGCCAGCAGTGATGGCTACAATGAGCAGTTCTTC
TRBJ2-1	NA	TRBD1	TRBV27	CASRVVPPGTGTYNEQFF	TGTGCCAGCAGGGTAGTTCCCCCCGGGACAGGGACATACAATGAGCAGTTCTTC
TRBJ2-2	NA	TRBD2	TRBV19	CARIWEGDPNTGELFF	TGTGCCCGTATCTGGGAGGGCGACCCCAACACCGGGGAGCTGTTTTTT
TRBJ2-1	NA	TRBD2	TRBV7-9	CASSSRTSGFRYNEQFF	TGTGCCAGCAGCTCCCGGACTAGCGGATTCCGATACAATGAGCAGTTCTTC
TRBJ1-2	NA	TRBD1	TRBV15	CATSSDHYYHRGRNYGYTF	TGTGCCACCAGCAGCGATCATTACTACCATAGGGGGCGGAATTATGGCTACACCTTC
TRBJ2-5	NA	NA	TRBV11-1	CASSLGGRIQETQYF	TGTGCCAGCAGCTTAGGAGGACGTATCCAAGAGACCCAGTACTTC
TRBJ2-3	NA	NA	TRBV6-4	CASSDSNGLGTQYF	TGTGCCAGCAGTGACTCGAATGGGTTAGGTACGCAGTATTTT
TRBJ2-7	NA	TRBD2	TRBV4-1	CASSQDITSGRHEQYF	TGCGCCAGCAGCCAAGATATTACTAGCGGGAGGCACGAGCAGTACTTC
TRBJ1-2	once	NA	TRBV10-3	CAINGPANYGYTF	TGTGCCATCAACGGCCCTGCAAACTATGGCTACACCTTC
TRBJ2-2	NA	TRBD1	TRBV15	CATSRTGGAPNTGELFF	TGTGCCACCAGCAGAACAGGGGGCGCACCGAACACCGGGGAGCTGTTTTTT
TRBJ2-7	NA	NA	TRBV2	CASSEFSWASVSYEQYF	TGTGCCAGCAGTGAATTCTCCTGGGCTAGCGTCTCCTACGAGCAGTACTTC
TRBJ1-2	NA	NA	TRBV9	CASSLGRFYGYTF	TGTGCCAGCAGTCTCGGACGGTTCTATGGCTACACCTTC
TRBJ2-5	once	NA	TRBV5-4	CASSLDGLGRGTQETQYF	TGTGCCAGCAGCTTGGATGGGCTGGGGCGGGGAACTCAAGAGACCCAGTACTTC
TRBJ1-1	NA	NA	TRBV5-1	CASSRTVNTEAFF	TGCGCCAGCAGCCGGACTGTGAACACTGAAGCTTTCTTT
TRBJ2-7	NA	TRBD2	TRBV27	CASGTSGSYEQYF	TGTGCCAGCGGGACTAGCGGCAGCTACGAGCAGTACTTC
TRBJ2-7	NA	NA	TRBV2	CASSEGGGAEQYF	TGTGCCAGCAGTGAGGGTGGAGGGGCTGAGCAGTACTTC
TRBJ2-1	once	TRBD1	TRBV6-4	CASSPGTAYNEQFF	TGTGCCAGCAGTCCCGGGACAGCCTACAATGAGCAGTTCTTC
TRBJ2-1	NA	TRBD2	TRBV10-3	CAISSPGLHYNEQFF	TGTGCCATCAGTTCGCCGGGACTACATTACAATGAGCAGTTCTTC
TRBJ2-7	NA	NA	TRBV15	CATSSVVGTLYEQYF	TGTGCCACCAGCAGCGTAGTGGGGACACTCTACGAGCAGTACTTC
TRBJ1-4	NA	NA	TRBV4-1	CASSPRSPWDEKLFF	TGCGCCAGCAGCCCTAGGAGCCCATGGGATGAAAAACTGTTTTTT
TRBJ2-3	NA	TRBD2	TRBV6-6	CASLAGGGDTQYF	TGTGCCAGCCTAGCGGGAGGGGGAGATACGCAGTATTTT
TRBJ1-1	NA	NA	TRBV4-1	CASSQFGMLLGTEAFF	TGCGCCAGCAGCCAATTCGGTATGCTGTTGGGGACTGAAGCTTTCTTT
TRBJ1-2	NA	NA	TRBV14	CASSLGGGPYTF	TGTGCCAGCAGCCTTGGGGGAGGACCCTACACCTTC
TRBJ1-2	NA	TRBD1	TRBV27	CASRSGGLLYGYTF	TGTGCCAGCAGGTCAGGGGGCCTTCTATATGGCTACACCTTC
TRBJ2-3	NA	NA	TRBV7-8	CASSSPGAGGFTDTQYF	TGTGCCAGCAGCTCTCCGGGGGCAGGGGGATTCACAGATACGCAGTATTTT
TRBJ2-3	NA	NA	TRBV28	CASSLSGMDTQYF	TGTGCCAGCAGCCTCTCCGGGATGGATACGCAGTATTTT
TRBJ1-2	few	NA	TRBV7-3	CASSPGPTGDYGYTF	TGTGCCAGCAGCCCGGGCCCGACGGGGGACTATGGCTACACCTTC
TRBJ2-1	NA	NA	TRBV19	CASSIFRSSYNEQFF	TGTGCCAGTAGTATCTTCCGGAGCTCCTACAATGAGCAGTTCTTC
TRBJ2-5	NA	NA	TRBV9	CASSVVGGEETQYF	TGTGCCAGCAGCGTAGTCGGGGGTGAAGAGACCCAGTACTTC
TRBJ2-1	NA	TRBD2	TRBV10-1	CASSERGLAGNEQFF	TGCGCCAGCAGTGAGAGGGGACTAGCGGGGAATGAGCAGTTCTTC
TRBJ2-3	NA	NA	TRBV5-5	CASSLAGVDTQYF	TGTGCCAGCAGCTTGGCAGGGGTAGATACGCAGTATTTT
TRBJ2-7	once	NA	TRBV29-1	CSVPDPEGTYEQYF	TGCAGCGTTCCCGACCCTGAGGGAACCTACGAGCAGTACTTC
TRBJ2-5	NA	NA	TRBV28	CASSFRDETQYF	TGTGCCAGCAGTTTTCGGGACGAGACCCAGTACTTC
TRBJ2-3	NA	NA	TRBV5-4	CASSPLDGADTDTQYF	TGTGCCAGCAGCCCCCTGGATGGGGCGGACACAGATACGCAGTATTTT
TRBJ2-1	NA	NA	TRBV2	CASSEGRQGLYNEQFF	TGTGCCAGCAGTGAAGGGAGACAGGGACTTTACAATGAGCAGTTCTTC
TRBJ1-2	NA	NA	TRBV29-1	CSVQQEPYGYTF	TGCAGCGTTCAACAGGAGCCCTATGGCTACACCTTC
TRBJ2-7	NA	TRBD2	TRBV5-1	CASSLRNSGIYEQYF	TGCGCCAGCAGCTTACGTAATAGCGGGATCTACGAGCAGTACTTC
TRBJ2-3	NA	NA	TRBV5-1	CASSLEDDTQYF	TGCGCCAGCAGCTTGGAAGATGATACGCAGTATTTT
TRBJ1-1	NA	NA	TRBV7-2	CASSLMREVTEAFF	TGTGCCAGCAGCTTAATGAGGGAAGTCACTGAAGCTTTCTTT
TRBJ2-1	few	NA	TRBV21-1	CASSQGEREGYEQFF	TGTGCCAGCTCCCAAGGGGAGCGGGAGGGTTATGAGCAGTTCTTC
TRBJ2-7	NA	NA	TRBV15	CATSRDRQGNYEQYF	TGTGCCACCAGCAGAGATAGGCAGGGGAACTACGAGCAGTACTTC
TRBJ1-5	NA	TRBD1	TRBV5-4	CASSLQGAIFSNQPQHF	TGTGCCAGCAGCTTACAGGGGGCTATTTTCTCCAATCAGCCCCAGCATTTT
TRBJ2-3	NA	NA	TRBV4-1	CASSQERPSGDTQYF	TGCGCCAGCAGCCAAGAGAGGCCATCCGGGGATACGCAGTATTTT
TRBJ2-5	once	NA	TRBV4-2	CASSQDTGAFAAQYF	TGTGCCAGCAGCCAAGATACGGGCGCCTTCGCGGCCCAGTACTTC
TRBJ2-7	NA	NA	TRBV6-1	CASSEQGTVYEQYF	TGTGCCAGCAGTGAACAAGGAACAGTCTACGAGCAGTACTTC
TRBJ1-1	NA	NA	TRBV28	CASSLWWGGVEAFF	TGTGCCAGCAGTCTATGGTGGGGGGGAGTAGAAGCTTTCTTT